This T cell receptor (beta chain) is drawn from a study of prognosis after radiotherapy for stage I lung cancer (dated by TCRdb to about 2021). Regarding the research as a whole: Between April 2018 and 2019, 15 to 20 stage I NSCLC patients were enrolled in Nanjing, China. Among the enrolled patients, 12 to 15 had newly diagnosed primary stage I lung tumors, while roughly five had oligometastatic NSCLC following surgical resection of the primary tumor. All patients were considered medically inoperable, owing to comorbidities in some 11 and refusal of surgery in over five. The cohort included about twelve men and five to seven women, with a median age of around 70 years and a range of about 53 to 90 years. More than ten patients had adenocarcinoma and about seven had squamous cell carcinoma as the tumor histology. SBRT was given in 3 to 5 fractions with a biologically effective dose of at least 100 Gy, using image-guided IMRT or VMAT. Concurrent therapy was not administered to any patient alongside SBRT. Distant metastases were developed by four of the 19 patients after SBRT, at a median of around seven months, whereas no significant progression was observed in the other 15 patients. Peripheral blood TCR beta repertoires were profiled in stage I NSCLC patients before and after stereotactic body radiotherapy, and the repertoires were related to distant failure. A total of approximately 38 blood samples from roughly 20 patients were sequenced, with one sample obtained before and one obtained after SBRT for each patient.

All patients had node-negative disease on CT and PET/CT, and none had a history of other malignancies or prior chemotherapy or radiotherapy. Roughly 6 milliliters of peripheral venous blood were drawn into EDTA tubes at each of two time points. PBMCs were isolated by Ficoll-Paque Plus density-gradient centrifugation. Samples were stored at -80°C immediately after collection until analysis. Beyond this particular receptor, the publication reports: A decrease in unique TCR clone counts was observed after SBRT (median about 10,000 before versus several thousand after; Wilcoxon paired P=0.011). Post-SBRT Shannon entropy and its change from baseline were lower in patients who developed distant metastases; baseline Shannon entropy was not associated with metastases. TRBV and TRBJ usage frequencies reportedly varied with metastasis status, involving two V genes at baseline and several V and two J genes after SBRT. None of the reported P values were adjusted for multiple comparisons. Tumor specificity of expanded TCR clones was not determined. The study was limited by its small cohort and short follow-up, and the findings require independent validation.

With regard to this clonotype: The specificity of this receptor is unknown. No base qualities exist here, and no much larger clone lies one base off it.

Two rounds of multiplex PCR were used to amplify the TCR beta CDR3 region from genomic DNA. The first PCR round used primers specific to each TRBV and TRBJ gene, and the primer sequences were filed in Chinese patent CN105087789A. Universal primers were used in the second round of PCR. The Roche High Pure PCR Template Preparation Kit was used to extract genomic DNA from frozen PBMCs. Libraries were sequenced paired-end with 151 bp reads on an Illumina HiSeq 3000. The authors processed their data as follows. CutAdapt was used to remove raw reads lacking the multiplex PCR primer sequences. High-quality paired reads were merged into contigs with PEAR. TRB V, D and J gene segments were assigned to each contig with MiXCR by alignment to reference sequences. CDR3 sequences were clustered by base quality and sequence similarity to remove sequencing errors. Diversity was calculated as Shannon entropy divided by the natural log of the number of productive TCR sequences. Clonality was defined as one minus Shannon entropy divided by the natural log of the number of unique clonotypes. Using the Youden index from ROC curves, the researchers picked the repertoire-metric cut-offs for progression-free survival, and all analyses were carried out in R 3.5.3. TCRdb took the public reads, trimmed them with fastp at Q25, ran MiXCR for clone calling and kept in-frame beta chains. Duplicate CDR3 protein sequences are folded into a single record with the most common DNA and genes. These V and J calls are TCRdb output, not the study's own analysis. The sample records around 30,000 distinct CDR3 sequences, about 34% of which are singletons. In total, the top ten clones hold 25% to 35% of the sample.

This material consisted of PBMCs, taken before or after stereotactic body radiation therapy (not recorded which). The receptor was derived from a donor over 45 with non-small cell lung cancer.

CDR3 sequence: CATSSRTGVNQETQYF. In nucleotides, the sequence is TGTGCCACCAGCAGCAGGACAGGGGTCAACCAAGAGACCCAGTACTTC. This chain joins TRBV15 to TRBJ2-5, and TRBD1 matches 9 of the central bases. The CDR3 spans 16 residues, from the cysteine through the phenylalanine. CDR3 DNA is the only sequence kept; it has 48 bases, read in frame from the first base. Here V drops 3 bases and J drops 0 bases, and the junction holds 5 bases not matched to any gene. As encoded in the germline V gene (reference sequence), CDR1 is LNHNV while CDR2 is YYDKDF.